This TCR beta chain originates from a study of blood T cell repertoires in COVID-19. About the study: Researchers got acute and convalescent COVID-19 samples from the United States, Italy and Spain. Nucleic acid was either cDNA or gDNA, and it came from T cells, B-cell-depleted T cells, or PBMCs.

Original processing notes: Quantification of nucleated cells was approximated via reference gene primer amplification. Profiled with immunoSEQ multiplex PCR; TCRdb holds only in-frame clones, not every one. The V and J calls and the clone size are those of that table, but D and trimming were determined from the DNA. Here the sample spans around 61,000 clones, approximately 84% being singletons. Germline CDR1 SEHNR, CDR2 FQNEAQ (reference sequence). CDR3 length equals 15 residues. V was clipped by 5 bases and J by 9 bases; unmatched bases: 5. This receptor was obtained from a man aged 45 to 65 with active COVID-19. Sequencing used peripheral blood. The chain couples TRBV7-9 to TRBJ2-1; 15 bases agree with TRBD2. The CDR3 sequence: CASSGGLAGGREQFF. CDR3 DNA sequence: TGTGCCAGCAGCGGCGGACTAGCGGGGGGGCGTGAGCAGTTCTTC.